This T cell receptor (beta chain) was profiled in a study of T cell changes during pregnancy in multiple sclerosis. Using immunoSEQ multiplex PCR, the repertoire was profiled, and TCRdb retains in-frame clones only, with some absent. The sample shows around 59,000 clones, 91% of them seen only once. This CDR3 contains 13 residues. V shed 3 bases and J shed 3 bases, with 12 bases lying between them. Germline V gives CDR1 GTSNPN, CDR2 SVGIG (reference sequence). The chain is built from TRBV30 and TRBJ2-7; D is perhaps TRBD1 (5 bases). The material was CD4+ T cells from peripheral blood mononuclear cells, obtained in the first trimester of pregnancy. The source is a female donor with multiple sclerosis, enrolled in a pregnancy study. This CDR3 is CAWRGRGLYEQYF. CDR3 sequence (DNA): TGTGCCTGGAGGGGAAGGGGCCTCTACGAGCAGTACTTC. The full variable domain, its missing parts supplied by reference TRBV30 and TRBJ2-7, is SQTIHQWPATLVQPVGSPLSLECTVEGTSNPNLYWYRQAAGRGLQLLFYSVGIGQISSEVPQNLSASRPQDRQFILSSKKLLLSDSGFYLCAWRGRGLYEQYFGPGTRLTVT.